This T cell receptor beta chain was profiled in a study of T cells in localized non-small cell lung cancer. Sequenced by immunoSEQ multiplex PCR; TCRdb stores in-frame clones only, minus some. Among roughly 9,900 clones listed, around three quarters were seen once. V was pared by 5 bases and J by 1 base, with 14 bases between. Germline values: CDR1 LNHDA, CDR2 SQIVND (reference sequence). The length of the CDR3 is 16 residues. The chain joins TRBV19 to TRBJ1-4; TRBD1 is a possible D gene (5 bases). This receptor was taken from a male donor at least 60 years old with stage I lung adenocarcinoma. Sequencing used peripheral blood, obtained before any cancer treatment. The CDR3 nucleotides are TGTGCCAGTAGTCACGGGGGATTGGTAACTAATGAAAAACTGTTTTTT. The encoded protein is CASSHGGLVTNEKLFF.